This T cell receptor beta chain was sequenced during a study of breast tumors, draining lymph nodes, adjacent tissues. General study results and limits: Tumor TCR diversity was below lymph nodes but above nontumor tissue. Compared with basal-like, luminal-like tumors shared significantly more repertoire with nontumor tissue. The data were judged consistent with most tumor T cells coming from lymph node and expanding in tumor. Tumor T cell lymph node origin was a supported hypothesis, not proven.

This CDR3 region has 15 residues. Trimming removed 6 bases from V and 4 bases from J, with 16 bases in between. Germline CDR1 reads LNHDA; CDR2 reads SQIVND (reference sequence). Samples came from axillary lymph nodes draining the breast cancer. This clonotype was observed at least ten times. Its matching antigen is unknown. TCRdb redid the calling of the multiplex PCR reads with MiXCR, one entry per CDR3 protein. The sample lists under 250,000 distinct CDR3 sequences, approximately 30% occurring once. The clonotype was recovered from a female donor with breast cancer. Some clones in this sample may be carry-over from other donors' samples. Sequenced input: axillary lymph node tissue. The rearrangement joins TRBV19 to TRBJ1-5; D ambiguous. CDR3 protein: CASRLWREINQPQHF. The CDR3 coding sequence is TGTGCCAGTAGGTTATGGCGGGAGATAAATCAGCCCCAGCATTTT.